This is a list of T cell receptor beta chains from one sample in a study of cytomegalovirus exposure and HLA in healthy donors. Clones were sequenced by immunoSEQ multiplex PCR, and TCRdb holds only the in-frame ones, with some missing. The profile covers roughly 34,000 clones, with about 67% appearing a single time and roughly a tenth taken by the ten largest. Material: PBMCs. These receptors all stem from a man between 35 and 55 years old in good health and CMV-seropositive. Both conserved end residues are part of each CDR3. The D gene is left open where the match is weak. Clone size is stated in some rows and not others, as once, few, many or a class when expanded.

D	V	length	size	J	DNA	CDR3
NA	TRBV9	15	NA	TRBJ1-1	TGTGCCAGCAGCCCTGGGGGCGTCAGTTACACTGAAGCTTTCTTT	CASSPGGVSYTEAFF
NA	TRBV21-1	14	few	TRBJ1-2	TGTGCCAGCAGCAAGTCCAGGGTGAACTATGGCTACACCTTC	CASSKSRVNYGYTF
TRBD2	TRBV15	16	NA	TRBJ2-7	TGTGCCACCAGCAGAGATACGGCGGGGGGTACCTCGCCGCAGTACTTC	CATSRDTAGGTSPQYF
TRBD2	TRBV5-1	15	NA	TRBJ2-2	TGCGCCAGCAGCGGGGGACTAGCAGACACCGGGGAGCTGTTTTTT	CASSGGLADTGELFF
TRBD1	TRBV11-3	14	few	TRBJ2-5	TGTGCCAGCAGCTCCCCCAGGGGGCAAGAGACCCAGTACTTC	CASSSPRGQETQYF
NA	TRBV5-4	15	NA	TRBJ1-2	TGTGCCAGCAGCCCGGAGGGCAGGGACCACTCTGGCTACACCTTC	CASSPEGRDHSGYTF
NA	TRBV27	14	NA	TRBJ1-4	TGTGCCAGCAGCTCCCATATGGGGGGGAGCAAACTGTTTTTT	CASSSHMGGSKLFF
NA	TRBV5-4	17	NA	TRBJ1-6	TGTGCCAGCAGCTCTGGCCCCCGACACGTCTATAATTCACCCCTCCACTTT	CASSSGPRHVYNSPLHF
TRBD1	TRBV19	14	NA	TRBJ2-3	TGTGCCAGTAGGACCGGGACAGGGGTTGATACGCAGTATTTT	CASRTGTGVDTQYF
NA	TRBV6-5	14	NA	TRBJ2-7	TGTGCCAGCAGTTACATCCAGGGAACCTACGAGCAGTACTTC	CASSYIQGTYEQYF
NA	TRBV2	16	NA	TRBJ2-7	TGTGCCAGCAGTGAAGCGGGAAGCGGGCGCTCCTACGAGCAGTACTTC	CASSEAGSGRSYEQYF
TRBD1	TRBV6-6	15	NA	TRBJ1-5	TGTGCCAGCAGTAGAGACAGGGCTCATGATCAGCCCCAGCATTTT	CASSRDRAHDQPQHF
NA	TRBV5-1	16	NA	TRBJ1-1	TGCGCCAGCAGCTTGGGAACCAGGGGATATGACACTGAAGCTTTCTTT	CASSLGTRGYDTEAFF
NA	TRBV15	14	NA	TRBJ2-7	TGTGCCACCAGCAGAGCGGAGAGCTCCTACGAGCAGTACTTC	CATSRAESSYEQYF
NA	TRBV5-6	13	NA	TRBJ2-1	TGTGCCAGCAGCCTCACTAGTACGGGTGAGCAGTTCTTC	CASSLTSTGEQFF
NA	TRBV5-8	15	NA	TRBJ2-2	TGTGCCAGCAGCTTGGAGGGACAGAACACCGGGGAGCTGTTTTTT	CASSLEGQNTGELFF
NA	TRBV4-2	15	NA	TRBJ1-6	TGTGCCAGCAGCCAAGAAACAGGATCGAATTCACCCCTCCACTTT	CASSQETGSNSPLHF
NA	TRBV2	13	few	TRBJ1-4	TGTGCCAGCACCGGGACAACTAATGAAAAACTGTTTTTT	CASTGTTNEKLFF
TRBD2	TRBV11-3	16	NA	TRBJ2-1	TGTGCCAGCAGCACCCGGACTAGCGGGGGTCACAATGAGCAGTTCTTC	CASSTRTSGGHNEQFF
NA	TRBV19	15	few	TRBJ1-6	TGTGCCAGTAGTGCAAGACAGCTCCAGAATTCACCCCTCCACTTT	CASSARQLQNSPLHF
NA	TRBV9	16	NA	TRBJ2-3	TGTGCCAGCAGCCCGAGGGGGGGGGCCATCACAGATACGCAGTATTTT	CASSPRGGAITDTQYF
TRBD1	TRBV14	16	NA	TRBJ2-7	TGTGCCAGCAGCCAAGATAGGGGACAGGGTATCCCGGAGCAGTACTTC	CASSQDRGQGIPEQYF
NA	TRBV6-5	16	NA	TRBJ2-2	TGTGCCAGCAGTTACGTTTCAGGGGCGAACACCGGGGAGCTGTTTTTT	CASSYVSGANTGELFF
NA	TRBV2	12	NA	TRBJ1-5	TGTGCCAGCAGTGCCCCAGGGCAGCCCCAGCATTTT	CASSAPGQPQHF
TRBD2	TRBV7-6	15	NA	TRBJ2-3	TGTGCCAGCAGCTCAAGGCTAGCGGACACAGATACGCAGTATTTT	CASSSRLADTDTQYF
NA	TRBV7-9	16	NA	TRBJ1-3	TGTGCCAGCAGTCCGCGCATAACCTACTCTGGAAACACCATATATTTT	CASSPRITYSGNTIYF
TRBD1	TRBV5-6	17	NA	TRBJ2-7	TGTGCCAGCAGCTTGGCCTTCCGGACAGGCCCCATACACGAGCAGTACTTC	CASSLAFRTGPIHEQYF
TRBD1	TRBV18	13	NA	TRBJ2-2	TGTGCCAGCAACAGGGGGATCACCGGGGAGCTGTTTTTT	CASNRGITGELFF
NA	TRBV6-1	13	NA	TRBJ1-2	TGTGCCAGCAAGCAACCTTCATTCTATGGCTACACCTTC	CASKQPSFYGYTF
TRBD1	TRBV5-8	14	once	TRBJ2-5	TGTGCCAGCAACCTCGGGACAGGGGAAGAGACCCAGTACTTC	CASNLGTGEETQYF
NA	TRBV4-1	14	NA	TRBJ2-7	TGCGCCAGCAGCCAAGGGACACAGACCTACGAGCAGTACTTC	CASSQGTQTYEQYF
NA	TRBV29-1	14	few	TRBJ2-2	TGCAGCGTTGAAGATAGAGCGAACACCGGGGAGCTGTTTTTT	CSVEDRANTGELFF
NA	TRBV6-1	17	few	TRBJ1-5	TGTGCCAGCAGTGGTACTGGATCGACAGTCGGTAAACAGCCCCAGCATTTT	CASSGTGSTVGKQPQHF
TRBD2	TRBV9	18	NA	TRBJ2-1	TGTGCCAGCAGCCCGACACCGAATAGCGGGGGGGCTAACAATGAGCAGTTCTTC	CASSPTPNSGGANNEQFF
NA	TRBV15	15	few	TRBJ2-7	TGTGCCACCAGCAGGGAGGGGGCCTACTCCTACGAGCAGTACTTC	CATSREGAYSYEQYF
NA	TRBV19	13	NA	TRBJ2-2	TGTGCCAGTAGAGAGAGGAAGGCCGGGGAGCTGTTTTTT	CASRERKAGELFF
NA	TRBV30	16	NA	TRBJ2-7	TGTGCCTGGAGTGATGGGGCCTCAGTCGGCTACTACGAGCAGTACTTC	CAWSDGASVGYYEQYF
NA	TRBV6-5	11	few	TRBJ2-5	TGTGCCAGCAGTTATGGGAGTGACCAGTACTTC	CASSYGSDQYF
TRBD2	TRBV5-5	17	few	TRBJ2-7	TGTGCCAGCAGCGGCCGGTCCAGCGGGGACCCCCGGTACGAGCAGTACTTC	CASSGRSSGDPRYEQYF
TRBD1	TRBV19	13	NA	TRBJ1-2	TGTGCCAGCCGCCGGGACAGGGTAGATGGCTACACCTTC	CASRRDRVDGYTF
TRBD2	TRBV9	15	few	TRBJ2-1	TGTGCCAGCAGCCCTCGGACGGGAGGGAGGAATGAGCAGTTCTTC	CASSPRTGGRNEQFF
TRBD1	TRBV5-1	14	few	TRBJ1-1	TGCGCCAGCAGCTTGGCCCAGGGGGGCACTGAAGCTTTCTTT	CASSLAQGGTEAFF
TRBD2	TRBV9	17	NA	TRBJ2-5	TGTGCCAGCAGCGTAGGGTCGGGCGGGGGGGCACCGGAGACCCAGTACTTC	CASSVGSGGGAPETQYF
NA	TRBV7-2	15	NA	TRBJ2-7	TGTGCCAGCAGCTTTTGGCCTAACACAGACTACGAGCAGTACTTC	CASSFWPNTDYEQYF
NA	TRBV18	12	NA	TRBJ1-1	TGTGCCAGCTCACCAAGCAACACTGAAGCTTTCTTT	CASSPSNTEAFF
TRBD1	TRBV6-1	15	NA	TRBJ1-6	TGTGCCAGCAGCGCCAACCGGGACAGGGAATCACCCCTCCACTTT	CASSANRDRESPLHF
TRBD1	TRBV2	15	few	TRBJ1-5	TGTGCCAGCAGTGTGGGACAGGGGGCCAGTCAGCCCCAGCATTTT	CASSVGQGASQPQHF
TRBD1	TRBV7-3	17	NA	TRBJ2-3	TGTGCCAGCAGCTCATCGGGGGACAGGGGGGGCCCAGATACGCAGTATTTT	CASSSSGDRGGPDTQYF
TRBD2	TRBV29-1	13	NA	TRBJ2-2	TGCAGCGCCGGGACTAGCGGGGACGGGGAGCTGTTTTTT	CSAGTSGDGELFF
TRBD2	TRBV6-6	16	NA	TRBJ2-7	TGTGCCAGCAGTTTGACTAGCGGGGGGGCGGCCTACGAGCAGTACTTC	CASSLTSGGAAYEQYF
TRBD1	TRBV2	14	NA	TRBJ2-5	TGTGCCAGCAGTGCCGCCGACAGGGGGCAGACCCAGTACTTC	CASSAADRGQTQYF
NA	TRBV19	15	NA	TRBJ1-1	TGTGCCAGTAGTTCCACGAGGGTCCTGAACACTGAAGCTTTCTTT	CASSSTRVLNTEAFF
TRBD1	TRBV18	15	NA	TRBJ1-2	TGTGCCAGCTCAGCACGGGACAGTAAAGACTATGGCTACACCTTC	CASSARDSKDYGYTF